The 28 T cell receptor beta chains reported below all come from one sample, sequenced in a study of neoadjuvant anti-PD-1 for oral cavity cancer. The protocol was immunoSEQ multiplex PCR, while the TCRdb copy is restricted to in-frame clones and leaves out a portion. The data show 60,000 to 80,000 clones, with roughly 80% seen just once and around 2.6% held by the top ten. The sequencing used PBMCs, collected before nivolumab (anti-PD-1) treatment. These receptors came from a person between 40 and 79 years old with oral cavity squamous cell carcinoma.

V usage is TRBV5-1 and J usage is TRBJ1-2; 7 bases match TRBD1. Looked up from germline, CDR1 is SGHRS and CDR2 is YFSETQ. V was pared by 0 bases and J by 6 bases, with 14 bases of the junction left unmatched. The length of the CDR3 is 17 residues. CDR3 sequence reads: CASSLGDSFLVMDGYTF. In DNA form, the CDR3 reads TGCGCCAGCAGCTTGGGGGACAGTTTCCTGGTGATGGATGGCTACACCTTC.

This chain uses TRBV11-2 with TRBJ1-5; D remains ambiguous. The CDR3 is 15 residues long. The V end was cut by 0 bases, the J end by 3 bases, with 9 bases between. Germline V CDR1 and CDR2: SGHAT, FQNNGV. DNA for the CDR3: TGTGCCAGCAGCTTAGATTACGGTTTCAATCAGCCCCAGCATTTT. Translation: CASSLDYGFNQPQHF.

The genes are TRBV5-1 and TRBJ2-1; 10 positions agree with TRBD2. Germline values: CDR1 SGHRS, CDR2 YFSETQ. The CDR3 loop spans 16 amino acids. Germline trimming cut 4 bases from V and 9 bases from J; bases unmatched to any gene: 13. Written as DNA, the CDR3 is TGCGCCAGCAGCCCAATAGCGGGAGGCAGTGGTAGTGAGCAGTTCTTC. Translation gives CASSPIAGGSGSEQFF.

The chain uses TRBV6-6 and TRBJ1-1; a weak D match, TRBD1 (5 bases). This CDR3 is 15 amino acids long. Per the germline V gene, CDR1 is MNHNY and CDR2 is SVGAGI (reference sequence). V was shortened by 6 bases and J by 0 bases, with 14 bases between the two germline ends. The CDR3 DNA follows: TGTGCCAGCAGCCCCCCGGGACTTATGAACACTGAAGCTTTCTTT. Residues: CASSPPGLMNTEAFF.

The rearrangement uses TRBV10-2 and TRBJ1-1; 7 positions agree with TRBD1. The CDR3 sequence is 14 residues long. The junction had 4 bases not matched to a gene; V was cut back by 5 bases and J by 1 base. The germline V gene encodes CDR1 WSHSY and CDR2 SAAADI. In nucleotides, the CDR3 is TGCGCCAGCAGTCAGGGGGTTCAGAACACTGAAGCTTTCTTT. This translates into CASSQGVQNTEAFF.

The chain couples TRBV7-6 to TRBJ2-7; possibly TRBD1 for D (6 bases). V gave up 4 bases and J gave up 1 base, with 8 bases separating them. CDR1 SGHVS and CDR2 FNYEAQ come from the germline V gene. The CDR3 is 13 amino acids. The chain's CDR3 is CASSYGQSYEQYF. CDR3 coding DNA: TGTGCCAGCAGCTATGGACAGTCCTACGAGCAGTACTTC.

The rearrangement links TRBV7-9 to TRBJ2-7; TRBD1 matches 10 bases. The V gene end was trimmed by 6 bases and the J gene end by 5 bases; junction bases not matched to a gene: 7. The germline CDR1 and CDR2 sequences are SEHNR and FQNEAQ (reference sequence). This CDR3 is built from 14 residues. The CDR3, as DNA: TGTGCCAGCAGTCTTCCGGGACAGGGGAACGAGCAGTACTTC. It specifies CASSLPGQGNEQYF.

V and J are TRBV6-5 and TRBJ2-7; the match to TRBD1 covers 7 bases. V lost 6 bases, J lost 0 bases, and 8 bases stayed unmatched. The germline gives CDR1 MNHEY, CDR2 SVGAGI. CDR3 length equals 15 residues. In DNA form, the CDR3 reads TGTGCCAGCAGCCATAACCAGGGGGACTCCTACGAGCAGTACTTC. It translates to CASSHNQGDSYEQYF.

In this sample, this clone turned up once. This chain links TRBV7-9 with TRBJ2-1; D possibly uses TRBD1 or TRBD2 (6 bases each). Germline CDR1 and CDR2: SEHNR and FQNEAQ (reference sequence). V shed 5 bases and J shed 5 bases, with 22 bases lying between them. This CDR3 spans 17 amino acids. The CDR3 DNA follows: TGTGCCAGCAGCCTGTCCCTCGGGGGCGTTTTAGACAATGAGCAGTTCTTC. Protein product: CASSLSLGGVLDNEQFF.

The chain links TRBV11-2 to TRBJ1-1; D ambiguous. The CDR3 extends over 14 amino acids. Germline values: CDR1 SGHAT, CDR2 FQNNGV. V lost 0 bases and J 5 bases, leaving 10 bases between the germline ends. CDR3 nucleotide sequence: TGTGCCAGCAGCTTAGAGCGGACGTCGACTGAAGCTTTCTTT. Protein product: CASSLERTSTEAFF.

For the CDR3, the DNA is TGCGCCAGCAGCTTGGAATCAACAGGGGCCTATAATTCACCCCTCCACTTT. It codes for CASSLESTGAYNSPLHF. The chain has TRBV5-1 and TRBJ1-6; TRBD1 matches 7 bases. Germline V CDR1 and CDR2: SGHRS, YFSETQ. V was pared by 0 bases and J by 2 bases, with 5 bases of the junction left unmatched. CDR3 length: 17 amino acids.

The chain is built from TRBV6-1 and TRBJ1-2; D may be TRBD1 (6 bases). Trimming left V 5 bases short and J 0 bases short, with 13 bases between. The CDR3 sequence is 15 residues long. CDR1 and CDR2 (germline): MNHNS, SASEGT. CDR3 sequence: CASSPRGDTNYGYTF. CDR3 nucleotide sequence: TGTGCCAGCAGTCCCCGAGGGGACACTAACTATGGCTACACCTTC.

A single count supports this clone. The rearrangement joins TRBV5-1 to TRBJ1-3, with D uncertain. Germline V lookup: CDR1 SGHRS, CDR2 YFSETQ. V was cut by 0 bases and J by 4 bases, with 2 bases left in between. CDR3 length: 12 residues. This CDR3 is CASSLVGNTIYF. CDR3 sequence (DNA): TGCGCCAGCAGCTTGGTCGGAAACACCATATATTTT.

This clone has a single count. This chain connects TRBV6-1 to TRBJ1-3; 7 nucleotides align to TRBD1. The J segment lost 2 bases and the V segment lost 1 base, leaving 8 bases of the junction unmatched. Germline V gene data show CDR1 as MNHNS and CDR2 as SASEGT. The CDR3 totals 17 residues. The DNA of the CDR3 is TGTGCCAGCAGTGAAGTATTTAGGACAGGTACTGGAAACACCATATATTTT. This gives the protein CASSEVFRTGTGNTIYF.

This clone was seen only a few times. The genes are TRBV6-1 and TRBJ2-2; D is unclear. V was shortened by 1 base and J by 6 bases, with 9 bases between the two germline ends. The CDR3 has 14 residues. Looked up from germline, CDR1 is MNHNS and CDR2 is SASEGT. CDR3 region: CASSEVFDSGELFF. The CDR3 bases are TGTGCCAGCAGTGAAGTTTTTGACTCCGGGGAGCTGTTTTTT.

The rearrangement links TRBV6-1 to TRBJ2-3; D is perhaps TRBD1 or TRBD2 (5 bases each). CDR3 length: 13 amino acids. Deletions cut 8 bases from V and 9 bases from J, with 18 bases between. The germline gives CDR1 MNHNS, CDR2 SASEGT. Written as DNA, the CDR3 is TGTGCCAGCTCCTTGGGGGTCACCCCAACGCAGTATTTT. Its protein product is CASSLGVTPTQYF.

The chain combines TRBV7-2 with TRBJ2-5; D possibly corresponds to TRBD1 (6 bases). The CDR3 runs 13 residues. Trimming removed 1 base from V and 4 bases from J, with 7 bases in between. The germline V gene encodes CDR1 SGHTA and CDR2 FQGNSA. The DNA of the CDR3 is TGTGCCAGCAGCTTAGTACAGGGAGAGACCCAGTACTTC. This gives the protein CASSLVQGETQYF.

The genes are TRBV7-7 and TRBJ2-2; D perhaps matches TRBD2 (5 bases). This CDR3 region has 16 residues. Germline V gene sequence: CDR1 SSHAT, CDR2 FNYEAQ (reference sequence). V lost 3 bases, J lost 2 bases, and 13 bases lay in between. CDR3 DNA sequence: TGTGCCAGCAGCTTGCGGAGCCCGGGAAACACCGGGGAGCTGTTTTTT. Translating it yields CASSLRSPGNTGELFF.

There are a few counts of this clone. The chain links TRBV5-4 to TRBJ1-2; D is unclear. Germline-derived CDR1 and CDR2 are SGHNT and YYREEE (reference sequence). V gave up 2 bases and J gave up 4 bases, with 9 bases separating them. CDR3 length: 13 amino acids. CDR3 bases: TGTGCCAGCAGCTTCAAAGGGAGCTATGGCTACACCTTC. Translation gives CASSFKGSYGYTF.

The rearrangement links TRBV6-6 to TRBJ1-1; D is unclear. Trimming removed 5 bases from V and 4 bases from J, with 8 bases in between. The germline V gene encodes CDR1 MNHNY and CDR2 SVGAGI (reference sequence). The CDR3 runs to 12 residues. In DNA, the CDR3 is TGTGCCAGCAGTGATCCCTCCACTGAAGCTTTCTTT. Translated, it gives CASSDPSTEAFF.

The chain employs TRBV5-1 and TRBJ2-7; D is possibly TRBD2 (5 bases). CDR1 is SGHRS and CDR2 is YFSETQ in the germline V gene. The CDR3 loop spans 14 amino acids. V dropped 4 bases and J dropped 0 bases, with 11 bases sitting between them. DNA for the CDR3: TGCGCCAGCAGCCCTGAAGCGGTCTCCTACGAGCAGTACTTC. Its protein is CASSPEAVSYEQYF.

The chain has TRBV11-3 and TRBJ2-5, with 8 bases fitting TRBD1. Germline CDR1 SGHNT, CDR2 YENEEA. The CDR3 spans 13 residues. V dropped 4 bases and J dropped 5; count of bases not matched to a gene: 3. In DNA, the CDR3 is TGTGCCAGCAGCTCACAGGGGGTGGAGACCCAGTACTTC. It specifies CASSSQGVETQYF. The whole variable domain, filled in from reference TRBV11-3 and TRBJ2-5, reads EAGVVQSPRYKIIEKKQPVAFWCNPISGHNTLYWYLQNLGQGPELLIRYENEEAVDDSQLPKDRFSAERLKGVDSTLKIQPAELGDSAVYLCASSSQGVETQYFGPGTRLLVL.

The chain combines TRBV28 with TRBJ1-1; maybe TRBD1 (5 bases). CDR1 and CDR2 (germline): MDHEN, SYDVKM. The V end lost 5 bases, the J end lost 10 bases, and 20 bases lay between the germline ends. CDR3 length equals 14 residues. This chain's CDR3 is CASSPSGPGRGAFF. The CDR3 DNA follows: TGTGCCAGCAGTCCATCAGGGCCCGGGCGAGGAGCTTTCTTT.

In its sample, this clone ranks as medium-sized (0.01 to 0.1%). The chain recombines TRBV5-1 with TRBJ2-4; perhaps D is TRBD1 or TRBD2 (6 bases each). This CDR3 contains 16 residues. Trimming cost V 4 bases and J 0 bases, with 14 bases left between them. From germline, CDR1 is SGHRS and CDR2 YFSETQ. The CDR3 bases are TGCGCCAGCAGCCCGGAGGGGGGACTAGCCAAAAACATTCAGTACTTC. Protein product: CASSPEGGLAKNIQYF.

CDR3 in amino acids: CASSQGLAGGQQETQYF. The DNA for the CDR3 is TGTGCCAGCAGCCAGGGACTAGCGGGGGGACAACAAGAGACCCAGTACTTC. This sequence joins TRBV4-2 and TRBJ2-5; 15 positions match TRBD2. V gave up 3 bases and J gave up 2 bases; unmatched junction bases: 4. This CDR3 region has 17 residues. The V gene's germline CDR1 is LGHNA and CDR2 YNFKEQ.

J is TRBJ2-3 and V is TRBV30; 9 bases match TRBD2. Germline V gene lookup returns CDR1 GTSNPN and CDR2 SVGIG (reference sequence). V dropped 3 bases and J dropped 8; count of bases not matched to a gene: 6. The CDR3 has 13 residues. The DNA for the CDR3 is TGTGCCTGGAGGAGTAGCGGGAGCTCTACGCAGTATTTT. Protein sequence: CAWRSSGSSTQYF.

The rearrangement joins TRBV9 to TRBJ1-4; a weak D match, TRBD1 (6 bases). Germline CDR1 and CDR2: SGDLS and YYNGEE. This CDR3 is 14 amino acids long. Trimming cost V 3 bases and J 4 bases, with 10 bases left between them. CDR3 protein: CASSGTAVNEKLFF. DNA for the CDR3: TGTGCCAGCAGCGGGACAGCCGTTAATGAAAAACTGTTTTTT.

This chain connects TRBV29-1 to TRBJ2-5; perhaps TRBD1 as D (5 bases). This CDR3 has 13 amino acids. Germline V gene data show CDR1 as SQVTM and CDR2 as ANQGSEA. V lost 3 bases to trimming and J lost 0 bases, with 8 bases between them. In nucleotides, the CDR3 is TGCAGCGTTGAGACAGATTACCAAGAGACCCAGTACTTC. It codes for CSVETDYQETQYF.